This TCR beta chain was recorded in a study of T cell repertoires in cytomegalovirus infection. As for the study in general: Public TCR beta signature analysis indicated the presence of both CMV infection and matching HLA type. Study-wide findings and caveats: The cumulative frequency of public TCR beta families identified carriers of CMV plus the relevant HLA.

The V gene's germline CDR1 is LNHNV and CDR2 YYDKDF (reference sequence). V was clipped by 5 bases and J by 4 bases; unmatched bases: 12. The CDR3 runs to 16 residues. TCRdb reprocessed the reads via MiXCR and lists one record per CDR3 protein. The sample shows tens of thousands of distinct CDR3 sequences, 45% to 55% of them seen only once. As for this clonotype: Its matching antigen is unknown.

V is TRBV15 and J is TRBJ2-3, with 7 bases that match TRBD1. This clonotype originated in a human donor in good health (CMV status not recorded). Some clones in this sample may be carry-over from other donors' samples. The source material was CD8+ T cells from cultured PBMCs, sampled from culture after CMV antigen stimulation. For the CDR3, the DNA is TGTGCCACCAGCGATCACTCAGGGACAGATTCAGATACGCAGTATTTT. Translation: CATSDHSGTDSDTQYF.